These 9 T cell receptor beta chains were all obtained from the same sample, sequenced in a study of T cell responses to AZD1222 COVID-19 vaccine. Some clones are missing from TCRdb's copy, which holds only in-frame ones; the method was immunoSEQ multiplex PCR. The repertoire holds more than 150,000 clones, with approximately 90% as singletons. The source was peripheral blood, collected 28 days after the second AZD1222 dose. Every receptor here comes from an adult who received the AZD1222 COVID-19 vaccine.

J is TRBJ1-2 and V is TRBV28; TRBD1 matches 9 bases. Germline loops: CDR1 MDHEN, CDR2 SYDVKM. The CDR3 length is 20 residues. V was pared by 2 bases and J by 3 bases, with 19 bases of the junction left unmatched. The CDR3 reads CASSLHLGDRVGGRHYGYTF. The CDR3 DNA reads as TGTGCCAGCAGTTTACATCTGGGGGACAGGGTTGGTGGTAGGCACTATGGCTACACCTTC.

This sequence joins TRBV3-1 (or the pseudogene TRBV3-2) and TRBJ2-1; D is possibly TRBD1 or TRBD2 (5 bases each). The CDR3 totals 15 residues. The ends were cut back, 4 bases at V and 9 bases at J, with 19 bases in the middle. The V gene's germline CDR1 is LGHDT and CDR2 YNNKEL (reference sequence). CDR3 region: CASSPQGTFTSEQFF. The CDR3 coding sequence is TGTGCCAGCAGCCCCCAGGGAACCTTCACTAGTGAGCAGTTCTTC.

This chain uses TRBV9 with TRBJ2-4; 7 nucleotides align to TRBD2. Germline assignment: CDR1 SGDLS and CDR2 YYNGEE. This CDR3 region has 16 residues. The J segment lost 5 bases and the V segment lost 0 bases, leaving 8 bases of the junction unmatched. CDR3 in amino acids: CASSVEVGGRQNIQYF. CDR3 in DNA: TGTGCCAGCAGCGTAGAGGTGGGAGGGAGACAAAACATTCAGTACTTC. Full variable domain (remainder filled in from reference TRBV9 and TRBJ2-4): DSGVTQTPKHLITATGQRVTLRCSPRSGDLSVYWYQQSLDQGLQFLIQYYNGEERAKGNILERFSAQQFPDLHSELNLSSLELGDSALYFCASSVEVGGRQNIQYFGAGTRLSVL.

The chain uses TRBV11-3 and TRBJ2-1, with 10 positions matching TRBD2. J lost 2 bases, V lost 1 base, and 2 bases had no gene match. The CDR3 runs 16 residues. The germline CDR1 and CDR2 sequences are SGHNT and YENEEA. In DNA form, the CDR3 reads TGTGCCAGCAGCTTAGGAGGACTAGCGGCCTACAATGAGCAGTTCTTC. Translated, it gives CASSLGGLAAYNEQFF.

The CDR3 here is CAISESMGIAYGYTF. In nucleotides, the CDR3 is TGTGCCATCAGTGAGTCGATGGGGATCGCCTATGGCTACACCTTC. The J gene is TRBJ1-2, the V gene TRBV10-3; D is unclear. Germline CDR1 ENHRY, CDR2 SYGVKD. V was trimmed by 0 bases and J by 4 bases, leaving 12 bases between them. The CDR3 contains 15 residues.

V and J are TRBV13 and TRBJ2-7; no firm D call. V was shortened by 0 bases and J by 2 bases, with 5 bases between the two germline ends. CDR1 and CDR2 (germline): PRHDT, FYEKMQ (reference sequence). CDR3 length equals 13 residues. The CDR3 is CASSLGGPYEQYF. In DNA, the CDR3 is TGTGCCAGCAGCTTAGGTGGGCCCTACGAGCAGTACTTC.

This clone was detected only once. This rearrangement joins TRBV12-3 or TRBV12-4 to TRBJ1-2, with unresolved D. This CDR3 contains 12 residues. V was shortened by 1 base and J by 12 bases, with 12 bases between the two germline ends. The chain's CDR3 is CASSLGHTVNTF. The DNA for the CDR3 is TGTGCCAGCAGTTTAGGGCACACCGTAAACACCTTC.

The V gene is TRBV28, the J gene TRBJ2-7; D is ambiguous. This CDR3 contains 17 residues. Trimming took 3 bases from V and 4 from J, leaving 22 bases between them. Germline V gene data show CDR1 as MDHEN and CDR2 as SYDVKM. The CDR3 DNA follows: TGTGCCAGCAGTTTGATCCCTGGTGGGCGACCTTTTTACGAGCAGTACTTC. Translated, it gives CASSLIPGGRPFYEQYF.

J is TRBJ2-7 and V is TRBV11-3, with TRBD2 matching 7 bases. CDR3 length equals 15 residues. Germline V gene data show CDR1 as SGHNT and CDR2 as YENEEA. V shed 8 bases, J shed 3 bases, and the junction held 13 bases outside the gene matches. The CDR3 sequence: CASRRSWGGDYEQYF. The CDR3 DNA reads TGTGCCAGCCGCCGATCCTGGGGAGGGGACTACGAGCAGTACTTC.